What follows are 6 T cell receptor beta chains derived from one specimen sequenced in a study of PD-1 blockade in mismatch repair-deficient tumors. TCRdb's copy holds only in-frame clones and misses some; the assay was immunoSEQ multiplex PCR. The data show around 100,000 clones, roughly 80% seen once. The sample in question was peripheral blood, obtained 60 weeks after starting pembrolizumab. The receptors here all came from an adult with mismatch repair-deficient cancer.

This clone was observed a handful of times. This rearrangement joins TRBV9 to TRBJ1-5, with TRBD1 identical over 11 bases. This CDR3 comprises 15 residues. The J segment lost 6 bases and the V segment lost 4 bases, leaving 6 bases of the junction unmatched. In germline, CDR1 is SGDLS, CDR2 YYNGEE. CDR3 DNA: TGTGCCAGCAGCCCAGGGGACAGGGGGTTTCAGCCCCAGCATTTT. It specifies CASSPGDRGFQPQHF. Together with reference TRBV9 and TRBJ1-5, the CDR3 gives the full variable domain: DSGVTQTPKHLITATGQRVTLRCSPRSGDLSVYWYQQSLDQGLQFLIQYYNGEERAKGNILERFSAQQFPDLHSELNLSSLELGDSALYFCASSPGDRGFQPQHFGDGTRLSIL.

CDR3 DNA: TGTGCCAGCAGCCCTTTCCGGGGCCCGGCAGATACGCAGTATTTT. This encodes CASSPFRGPADTQYF. This sequence joins TRBV9 and TRBJ2-3; either TRBD1 or TRBD2 may fit D (5 bases each). The CDR3 runs to 15 residues. The V and J ends lost 4 bases and 4 bases respectively, with 16 bases between them. Germline V gives CDR1 SGDLS, CDR2 YYNGEE. The whole variable domain, filled in from reference TRBV9 and TRBJ2-3, reads DSGVTQTPKHLITATGQRVTLRCSPRSGDLSVYWYQQSLDQGLQFLIQYYNGEERAKGNILERFSAQQFPDLHSELNLSSLELGDSALYFCASSPFRGPADTQYFGPGTRLTVL.

CDR3 protein: CASSWDRGTYEQYF. In nucleotides, the CDR3 is TGTGCCAGCAGCTGGGACAGGGGCACCTACGAGCAGTACTTC. V and J are TRBV13 and TRBJ2-7, with 10 positions matching TRBD1. The CDR3 runs to 14 residues. Per germline, CDR1 PRHDT and CDR2 FYEKMQ (reference sequence). The V segment lost 4 bases and the J segment 2 bases; nucleotides outside the gene matches: 2. The full variable domain, rest sourced from reference TRBV13 and TRBJ2-7, is AAGVIQSPRHLIKEKRETATLKCYPIPRHDTVYWYQQGPGQDPQFLISFYEKMQSDKGSIPDRFSAQQFSDYHSELNMSSLELGDSALYFCASSWDRGTYEQYFGPGTRLTVT.

This rearrangement joins TRBV18 to TRBJ2-2; D may be TRBD1 (7 bases). Germline V gene sequence: CDR1 KGHSH, CDR2 LQKENI. The germline V and J ends were trimmed by 4 bases and 9 bases, with 15 bases remaining between them. This CDR3 comprises 14 residues. CDR3 loop: CASSLDRTKRELFF. CDR3 nucleotides: TGTGCCAGCTCACTGGACAGGACTAAGCGGGAGCTGTTTTTT. Based on the CDR3 plus reference TRBV18 and TRBJ2-2, the full variable domain is NAGVMQNPRHLVRRRGQEARLRCSPMKGHSHVYWYRQLPEEGLKFMVYLQKENIIDESGMPKERFSAEFPKEGPSILRIQQVVRGDSAAYFCASSLDRTKRELFFGEGSRLTVL.

The chain uses TRBV6-1 and TRBJ2-1, with 9 positions matching TRBD2. The ends lost 6 bases at V and 8 bases at J; junction bases unmatched: 11. This CDR3 region has 15 residues. CDR1 and CDR2 from the germline V gene are MNHNS and SASEGT. The DNA of the CDR3 is TGTGCCAGCAGAGGAAGCGGGGGGAGCGTTGATGAGCAGTTCTTC. It codes for CASRGSGGSVDEQFF.

The rearrangement uses TRBV29-1 and TRBJ2-1, with D possibly being TRBD2 (5 bases). The CDR3 totals 13 residues. In germline, CDR1 is SQVTM, CDR2 ANQGSEA. With 6 bases removed from V and 1 base from J, the gap between germline ends came to 10 bases. The CDR3 bases are TGCAGCGTCGGCGGGTTATCCTACAATGAGCAGTTCTTC. It is translated as CSVGGLSYNEQFF.